The T cell receptor (beta chain) under discussion was sequenced for a study of T cells after yellow fever vaccination (dated 2019 in TCRdb). About the study as a whole: The SMART-Seq v4 Ultra Low Input RNA kit was used to prepare libraries from fractions with low cell numbers. To track T-cell clones before and after primary and booster YFV17D yellow fever vaccination, bulk TCR alpha and beta repertoires were sequenced longitudinally. Two healthy male donors made up the cohort, one aged 18 to 29 years and the other aged 30 to 40 years. Blood samples were taken at several timepoints before and after primary and secondary immunization, and bulk PBMC replicates and cell subsets were isolated. Summary of the overall study and its limitations: The secondary T-cell response was found to be weaker but faster than the primary response, with a peak reached on day 5 rather than on day 15. Because only a couple of donors were included in the study, the extent to which the findings can be generalized is limited. A small share of clonotypes was detected in both CD4 and CD8 compartments, with the overlap likely arising from convergent recombination. Computational filtering was needed because FACS-sorted repertoires could contain abundant contaminating clonotypes from the bulk population. Most clones expanded after primary vaccination (almost 97% of CD4 and over 80% of CD8) were re-detected after the booster, suggesting that broad memory maintenance occurred.

According to the germline V gene, CDR1 reads SGHVS and CDR2 reads FNYEAQ. From the cysteine up to the phenylalanine, the CDR3 has a length of 13 residues. Of all the DNA, just the CDR3 is kept, 39 bases in frame from base 1. Deletion took 2 bases off V and 3 bases off J, with a span of 7 bases between the germline ends. Sequencing relied on an Illumina NovaSeq 6000. Synthesis of TCR cDNA relied on 5'RACE template switching, a step that introduced a universal primer site along with unique molecular identifiers. Priming for cDNA synthesis came from both the TCR alpha and TCR beta constant segments. Libraries were amplified in two PCR steps, with sample barcodes and sequencing adapters added in the second step. Sequencing of libraries was performed on Illumina HiSeq 2500 (2x100 bp) or NovaSeq (2x150 bp). As for the authors' bioinformatics: Reads were demultiplexed and collapsed into UMI consensus sequences with MIGEC, and V(D)J alignment was performed with MiXCR. Vaccine-responding clonotypes were identified with edgeR using replicate PBMC samples, with FDR below 0.01 and a log2 fold change above 5 up to day 15 being required. Each bulk clonotype received a CD4 or CD8 identity based on whether the sequenced CD4 or CD8 repertoire contained that clonotype at higher abundance. TCRdb took the public reads, trimmed them with fastp at Q25, ran MiXCR for clone calling and kept in-frame beta chains. Merged by CDR3 protein, the rows form single entries marked with the most common genes and DNA. It is TCRdb's table, rather than the study itself, that gives the V and J calls and clone size. This sample gives a few hundred thousand distinct CDR3 sequences in total; almost 4% of them show up just once. In total, the top ten clones hold approximately 24% of the sample.

Read against the paper, the sample's treatment or condition label means: live attenuated yellow fever vaccine strain. Two biological replicates of bulk PBMCs were collected at each blood-draw timepoint. PBMCs were isolated from peripheral blood using a standard Ficoll-Paque protocol. TriZol was used to extract RNA from bulk PBMCs, from CD4 and CD8 fractions, and from dextramer-positive and dextramer-negative fractions. In this sample, this clonotype turned up a few times. Its antigen is still unknown. No base qualities exist here, and no much larger clone lies one base off it. This sample comprised PBMCs, obtained 5 days after the yellow fever booster vaccination. The chain employs TRBV7-6 and TRBJ2-5; the D gene lacks a confident call. The receptor was isolated from a man aged 18-30 years who received the YFV17D yellow fever vaccine. The DNA sequence reads TGTGCCAGCAGCTTACACGGTGAAGAGACCCAGTACTTC. Translation gives CASSLHGEETQYF.